The 20 T cell receptor beta chains reported below all come from one sample, sequenced in a study of glioma-infiltrating T cells after dendritic cell vaccination. The method was immunoSEQ multiplex PCR; TCRdb's version includes in-frame clones alone and lacks a portion of them. The repertoire includes tens of thousands of clones, 85% to 90% of them detected once, and about 15% sits in the top ten. This specimen was blood, taken before dendritic cell vaccination. Source of these receptors: a human donor with glioblastoma.

This chain joins TRBV19 and TRBJ2-1, with 8 positions matching TRBD1. With 5 bases clipped from V and 8 bases from J, the junction kept 8 bases outside the gene matches. In germline, CDR1 is LNHDA, CDR2 SQIVND (reference sequence). This CDR3 has 14 residues. The CDR3 nucleotides read TGTGCCAGTAGTCCTATCTTGACAGGGGATGAGCAGTTCTTC. It translates to CASSPILTGDEQFF.

The chain carries TRBV2 and TRBJ2-7, with D possibly TRBD1 on 6 matching bases. V lost 4 bases and J 2 bases, leaving 15 bases between the germline ends. The CDR3 length is 15 residues. From germline, CDR1 is SNHLY and CDR2 FYNNEI. CDR3 residues: CASSAQGRGPYEQYF. CDR3 bases: TGTGCCAGCAGTGCCCAGGGGCGCGGTCCCTACGAGCAGTACTTC. Filled out from reference TRBV2 and TRBJ2-7, the complete variable domain reads EPEVTQTPSHQVTQMGQEVILRCVPISNHLYFYWYRQILGQKVEFLVSFYNNEISEKSEIFDDQFSVERPDGSNFTLKIRSTKLEDSAMYFCASSAQGRGPYEQYFGPGTRLTVT.

The chain combines TRBV6-1 with TRBJ1-2; D uncertain. This CDR3 spans 16 amino acids. Germline CDR1 reads MNHNS; CDR2 reads SASEGT. V shed 0 bases and J shed 5 bases, with 16 bases lying between them. CDR3 coding DNA: TGTGCCAGCAGTGAAGCGGTGAGGGCACGGATGTATGGCTACACCTTC. As protein: CASSEAVRARMYGYTF.

The chain joins TRBV5-1 to TRBJ1-2; 10 nucleotides match TRBD1. The germline V gene encodes CDR1 SGHRS and CDR2 YFSETQ. The CDR3 runs 15 residues. V lost 4 bases, J lost 3 bases, and 6 bases stayed unmatched. CDR3: CASSNRDRGDYGYTF. CDR3 nucleotide sequence: TGCGCCAGCAGCAACCGGGACAGGGGCGACTATGGCTACACCTTC.

J is TRBJ2-7 and V is TRBV30, with TRBD1 identical over 8 bases. Germline CDR1 is GTSNPN and CDR2 is SVGIG (reference sequence). Trimming took 7 bases from V and 2 from J; bases not matched to a gene: 13. CDR3 length: 15 residues. CDR3 loop: CASVIRDRNTYEQYF. The DNA of the CDR3 is TGTGCCTCGGTAATACGGGACAGGAACACCTACGAGCAGTACTTC. The full variable domain, in which reference TRBV30 and TRBJ2-7 provide the parts outside the CDR3, is SQTIHQWPATLVQPVGSPLSLECTVEGTSNPNLYWYRQAAGRGLQLLFYSVGIGQISSEVPQNLSASRPQDRQFILSSKKLLLSDSGFYLCASVIRDRNTYEQYFGPGTRLTVT.

With regard to this clone: Other DNA sequences from this sample encode an identical CDR3 as well. The chain has TRBV19 and TRBJ1-1; TRBD1 is a possible D gene (5 bases). The germline V gene has CDR1 LNHDA and CDR2 SQIVND (reference sequence). Trimming cost V 3 bases and J 1 base, with 6 bases left between them. The CDR3 contains 13 residues. The CDR3 DNA follows: TGTGCCAGTAGTATTCAGGGGAACACTGAAGCTTTCTTT. It translates to CASSIQGNTEAFF.

V is TRBV5-1 and J is TRBJ2-4, with 8 bases fitting TRBD1. Germline V gene sequence: CDR1 SGHRS, CDR2 YFSETQ. V shed 4 bases and J 5 bases; nucleotides not matched to a gene: 11. The CDR3 contains 16 residues. The CDR3 reads CASSAGTGTIENIQYF. CDR3 coding DNA: TGCGCCAGCAGCGCTGGGACAGGTACGATAGAAAACATTCAGTACTTC.

The chain has TRBV25-1 and TRBJ1-4; tentatively, D is TRBD1 (6 bases). The CDR3 covers 15 residues. Germline CDR1 MGHDK, CDR2 SYGVNS. V lost 2 bases and J 6 bases, leaving 13 bases between the germline ends. Here the CDR3 reads CASSEEGVLDEKLFF. In nucleotides, the CDR3 is TGTGCCAGCAGTGAAGAGGGGGTCCTTGATGAAAAACTGTTTTTT.

The rearrangement links TRBV28 to TRBJ2-1; possibly TRBD1 for D (6 bases). Germline V CDR1 and CDR2: MDHEN, SYDVKM. Trimming removed 2 bases at V and 7 bases at J, with 9 bases between. The CDR3 length is 13 residues. Here the CDR3 reads CASSLMGANEQFF. The CDR3 bases are TGTGCCAGCAGTTTAATGGGGGCTAATGAGCAGTTCTTC.

The rearrangement links TRBV7-9 to TRBJ2-1; TRBD1 agrees at 9 bases. The germline gives CDR1 SEHNR, CDR2 FQNEAQ (reference sequence). The V gene end was trimmed by 5 bases and the J gene end by 5 bases; junction bases not matched to a gene: 7. This CDR3 comprises 15 residues. In DNA, the CDR3 is TGTGCCAGCAGCCAAGGACAGGGGAACCACAATGAGCAGTTCTTC. Residues: CASSQGQGNHNEQFF.

This sequence joins TRBV9 and TRBJ1-1; D gene unclear. V shed 0 bases and J shed 7 bases, with 10 bases lying between them. The CDR3 has 13 amino acids. Germline V gives CDR1 SGDLS, CDR2 YYNGEE. CDR3 loop: CASSVGGSDEAFF. CDR3 DNA sequence: TGTGCCAGCAGCGTAGGAGGCAGCGATGAAGCTTTCTTT.

The genes are TRBV9 and TRBJ2-2; 7 bases line up with TRBD1. V was pared by 4 bases and J by 1 base, with 4 bases of the junction left unmatched. CDR1 is SGDLS and CDR2 is YYNGEE in the germline V gene. The CDR3 is made up of 15 amino acids. CDR3 sequence: CASSLWTGNTGELFF. The CDR3 DNA sequence: TGTGCCAGCAGCCTTTGGACAGGGAACACCGGGGAGCTGTTTTTT.

V and J are TRBV7-2 and TRBJ2-5; TRBD2 might be the D (5 bases). Germline CDR1 reads SGHTA; CDR2 reads FQGNSA. Deletions cut 1 base from V and 4 bases from J, with 13 bases between. This CDR3 contains 15 residues. CDR3 sequence: CASSLVTGVGETQYF. CDR3 nucleotides: TGTGCCAGCAGCTTAGTGACCGGGGTGGGAGAGACCCAGTACTTC. Full variable domain (outside the CDR3, taken from reference TRBV7-2 and TRBJ2-5): GAGVSQSPSNKVTEKGKDVELRCDPISGHTALYWYRQSLGQGLEFLIYFQGNSAPDKSGLPSDRFSAERTGGSVSTLTIQRTQQEDSAVYLCASSLVTGVGETQYFGPGTRLLVL.

The chain links TRBV7-2 to TRBJ2-2; D is perhaps TRBD1 (5 bases). The CDR3 covers 13 residues. V was clipped by 7 bases and J by 5 bases, with 11 bases between them. Germline lookup yields CDR1 SGHTA and CDR2 FQGNSA. CDR3 coding DNA: TGTGCCAGCAAGGGTACAGGTACCGGGGAGCTGTTTTTT. It encodes CASKGTGTGELFF.

This sequence joins TRBV5-1 and TRBJ2-5; a weak D match, TRBD2 (6 bases). Germline CDR1 is SGHRS and CDR2 is YFSETQ. The V gene lost 1 base and the J gene lost 5 bases, with 12 bases spanning the gap. The CDR3 runs to 14 residues. Here the CDR3 reads CASSLLGAGETQYF. CDR3 sequence (DNA): TGCGCCAGCAGCTTGTTAGGGGCGGGGGAGACCCAGTACTTC.

This clone was counted only a few times. The chain carries TRBV27 and TRBJ1-2; 7 bases match TRBD1. V trimming: 0 bases; J trimming: 5 bases; junction bases outside the gene matches: 3. Germline V lookup: CDR1 MNHEY, CDR2 SMNVEV (reference sequence). The CDR3 is 14 amino acids. The DNA for the CDR3 is TGTGCCAGCAGTTTATCGGAACAGGGGTATGGCTACACCTTC. Translating gives CASSLSEQGYGYTF.

This rearrangement joins TRBV18 to TRBJ2-7; 11 nucleotides match TRBD2. This CDR3 has 15 residues. The ends lost 4 bases at V and 4 bases at J; junction bases unmatched: 6. CDR1 and CDR2 (germline): KGHSH, LQKENI. The CDR3 loop is CASSQLAGATYEQYF. CDR3 bases: TGTGCCAGCTCACAACTAGCGGGGGCCACATACGAGCAGTACTTC. The full variable domain, its missing parts supplied by reference TRBV18 and TRBJ2-7, is NAGVMQNPRHLVRRRGQEARLRCSPMKGHSHVYWYRQLPEEGLKFMVYLQKENIIDESGMPKERFSAEFPKEGPSILRIQQVVRGDSAAYFCASSQLAGATYEQYFGPGTRLTVT.

The chain is built from TRBV11-2 and TRBJ1-2; D might be TRBD1 (5 bases). The germline CDR1 and CDR2 sequences are SGHAT and FQNNGV. There are 14 residues in the CDR3. The germline V and J ends were trimmed by 5 bases and 3 bases, with 13 bases remaining between them. This CDR3 reads CASSLGGFDYGYTF. The CDR3 bases are TGTGCCAGCAGCCTGGGGGGGTTCGACTATGGCTACACCTTC. Filled out from reference TRBV11-2 and TRBJ1-2, the complete variable domain reads EAGVAQSPRYKIIEKRQSVAFWCNPISGHATLYWYQQILGQGPKLLIQFQNNGVVDDSQLPKDRFSAERLKGVDSTLKIQPAKLEDSAVYLCASSLGGFDYGYTFGSGTRLTVV.

This rearrangement joins TRBV30 to TRBJ2-7; the D gene is possibly TRBD2 (5 bases). This CDR3 is 10 amino acids long. V lost 3 bases, J lost 5 bases, and 5 bases lay in between. Germline loops: CDR1 GTSNPN, CDR2 SVGIG (reference sequence). The CDR3, as DNA: TGTGCCTGGAGACTAGACGAGCAGTACTTC. Amino acids: CAWRLDEQYF.

V and J are TRBV7-6 and TRBJ1-2, with 7 nucleotides matching TRBD1. Germline V gene data show CDR1 as SGHVS and CDR2 as FNYEAQ. V shed 7 bases and J 3 bases; nucleotides not matched to a gene: 14. This CDR3 contains 16 residues. In nucleotides, the CDR3 is TGTGCCAGCACCCGTGGAGGGGGCATAGGGGACTATGGCTACACCTTC. Translated: CASTRGGGIGDYGYTF.